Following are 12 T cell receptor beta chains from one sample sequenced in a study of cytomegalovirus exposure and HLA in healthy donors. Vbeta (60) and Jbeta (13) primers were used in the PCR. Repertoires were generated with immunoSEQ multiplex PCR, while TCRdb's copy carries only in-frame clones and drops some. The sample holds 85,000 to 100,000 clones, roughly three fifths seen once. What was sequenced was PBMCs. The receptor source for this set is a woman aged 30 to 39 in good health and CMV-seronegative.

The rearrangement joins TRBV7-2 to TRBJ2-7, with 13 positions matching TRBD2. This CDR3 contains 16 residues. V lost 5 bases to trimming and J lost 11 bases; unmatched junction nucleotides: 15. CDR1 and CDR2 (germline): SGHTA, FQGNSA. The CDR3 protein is CASSPRGTSGTSGEYF. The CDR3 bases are TGTGCCAGCAGCCCAAGGGGGACTAGCGGGACCTCCGGGGAGTACTTC.

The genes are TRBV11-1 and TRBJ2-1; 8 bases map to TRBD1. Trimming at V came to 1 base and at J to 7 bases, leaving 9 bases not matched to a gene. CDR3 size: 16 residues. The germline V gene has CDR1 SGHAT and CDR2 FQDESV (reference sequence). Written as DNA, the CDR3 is TGTGCCAGCAGCTTAGGGGCAGGGGGCTCCCCGAATGAGCAGTTCTTC. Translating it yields CASSLGAGGSPNEQFF.

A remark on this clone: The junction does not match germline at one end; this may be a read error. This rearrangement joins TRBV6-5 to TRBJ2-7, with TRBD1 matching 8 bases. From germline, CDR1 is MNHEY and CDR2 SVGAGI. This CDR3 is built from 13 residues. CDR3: CANSWRQGREQYF. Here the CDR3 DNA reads TGTGCCAACAGTTGGAGACAGGGGCGCGAGCAGTACTTC.

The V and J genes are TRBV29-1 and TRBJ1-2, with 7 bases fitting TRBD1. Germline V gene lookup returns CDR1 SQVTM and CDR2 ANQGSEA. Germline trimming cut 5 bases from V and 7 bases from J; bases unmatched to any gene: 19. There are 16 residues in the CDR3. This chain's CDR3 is CSVPTTAGGSGGGYTF. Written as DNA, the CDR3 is TGCAGCGTTCCTACTACGGCAGGGGGAAGTGGTGGTGGCTACACCTTC.

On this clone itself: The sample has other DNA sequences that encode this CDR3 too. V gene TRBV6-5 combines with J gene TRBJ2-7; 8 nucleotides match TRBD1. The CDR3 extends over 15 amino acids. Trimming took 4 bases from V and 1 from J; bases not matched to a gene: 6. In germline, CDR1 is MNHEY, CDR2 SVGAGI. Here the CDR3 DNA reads TGTGCCAGCAGTTCGAGGACAGGGTTATCCTACGAGCAGTACTTC. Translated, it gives CASSSRTGLSYEQYF.

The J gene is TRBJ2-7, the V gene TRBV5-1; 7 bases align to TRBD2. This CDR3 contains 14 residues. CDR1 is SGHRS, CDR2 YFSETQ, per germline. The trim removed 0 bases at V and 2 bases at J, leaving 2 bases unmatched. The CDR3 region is CASSLASGTYEQYF. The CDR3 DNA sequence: TGCGCCAGCAGCTTGGCTAGCGGAACCTACGAGCAGTACTTC.

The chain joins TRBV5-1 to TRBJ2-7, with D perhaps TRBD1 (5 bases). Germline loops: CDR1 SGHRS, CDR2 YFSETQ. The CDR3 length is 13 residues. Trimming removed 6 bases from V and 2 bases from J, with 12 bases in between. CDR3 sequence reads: CASKQGTTYEQYF. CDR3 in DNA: TGCGCCAGCAAGCAGGGAACTACCTACGAGCAGTACTTC. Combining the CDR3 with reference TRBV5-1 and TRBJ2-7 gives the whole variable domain KAGVTQTPRYLIKTRGQQVTLSCSPISGHRSVSWYQQTPGQGLQFLFEYFSETQRNKGNFPGRFSGRQFSNSRSEMNVSTLELGDSALYLCASKQGTTYEQYFGPGTRLTVT.

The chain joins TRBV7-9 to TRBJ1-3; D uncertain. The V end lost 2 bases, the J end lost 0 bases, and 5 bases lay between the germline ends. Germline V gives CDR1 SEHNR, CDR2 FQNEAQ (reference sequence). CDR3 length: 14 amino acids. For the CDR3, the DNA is TGTGCCAGCAGCTTAACAGACTCTGGAAACACCATATATTTT. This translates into CASSLTDSGNTIYF.

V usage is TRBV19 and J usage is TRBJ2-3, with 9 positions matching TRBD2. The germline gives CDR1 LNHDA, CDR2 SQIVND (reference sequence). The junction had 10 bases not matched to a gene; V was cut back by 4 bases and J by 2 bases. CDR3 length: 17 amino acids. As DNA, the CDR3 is TGTGCCAGTAGTACCCCCTCGACTAGCGGATTCACAGATACGCAGTATTTT. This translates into CASSTPSTSGFTDTQYF. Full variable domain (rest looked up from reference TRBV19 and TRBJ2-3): DGGITQSPKYLFRKEGQNVTLSCEQNLNHDAMYWYRQDPGQGLRLIYYSQIVNDFQKGDIAEGYSVSREKKESFPLTVTSAQKNPTAFYLCASSTPSTSGFTDTQYFGPGTRLTVL.

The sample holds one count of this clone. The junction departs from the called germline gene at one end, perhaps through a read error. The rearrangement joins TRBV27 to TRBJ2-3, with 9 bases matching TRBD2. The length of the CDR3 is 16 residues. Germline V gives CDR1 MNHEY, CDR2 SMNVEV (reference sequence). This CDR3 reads CASRFPGLAGSDTQYF. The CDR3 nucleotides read TGTGCCAGCCGTTTTCCCGGGCTAGCGGGATCAGATACGCAGTATTTT.

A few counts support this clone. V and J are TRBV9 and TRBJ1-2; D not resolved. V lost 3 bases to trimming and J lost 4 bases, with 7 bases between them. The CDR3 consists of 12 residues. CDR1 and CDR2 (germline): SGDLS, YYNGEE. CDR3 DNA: TGTGCCAGCAGCGACAGTTTCTATGGCTACACCTTC. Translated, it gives CASSDSFYGYTF.

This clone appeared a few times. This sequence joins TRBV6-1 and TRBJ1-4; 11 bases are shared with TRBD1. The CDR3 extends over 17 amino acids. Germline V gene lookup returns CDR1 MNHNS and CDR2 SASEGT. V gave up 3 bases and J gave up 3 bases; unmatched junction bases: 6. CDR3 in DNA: TGTGCCAGCAGTGATTCAGGACAGGGGGCTGCTAATGAAAAACTGTTTTTT. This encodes CASSDSGQGAANEKLFF.